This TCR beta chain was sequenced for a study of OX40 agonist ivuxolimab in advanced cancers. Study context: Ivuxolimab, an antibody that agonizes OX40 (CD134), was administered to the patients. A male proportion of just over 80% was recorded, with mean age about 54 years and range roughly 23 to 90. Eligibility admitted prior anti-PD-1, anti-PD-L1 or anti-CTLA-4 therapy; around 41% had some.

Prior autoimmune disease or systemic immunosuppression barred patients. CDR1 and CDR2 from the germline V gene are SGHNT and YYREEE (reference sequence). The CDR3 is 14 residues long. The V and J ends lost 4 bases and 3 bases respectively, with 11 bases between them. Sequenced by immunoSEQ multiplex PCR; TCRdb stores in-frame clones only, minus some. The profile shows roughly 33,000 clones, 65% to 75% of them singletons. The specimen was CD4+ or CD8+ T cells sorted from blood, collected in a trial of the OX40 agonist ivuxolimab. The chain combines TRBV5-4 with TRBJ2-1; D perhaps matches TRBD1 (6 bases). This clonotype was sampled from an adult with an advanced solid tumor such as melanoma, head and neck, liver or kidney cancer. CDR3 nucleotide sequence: TGTGCCAGCAGCGAGGGACATTTCTACAATGAGCAGTTCTTC. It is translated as CASSEGHFYNEQFF. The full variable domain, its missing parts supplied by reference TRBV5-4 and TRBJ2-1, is ETGVTQSPTHLIKTRGQQVTLRCSSQSGHNTVSWYQQALGQGPQFIFQYYREEENGRGNFPPRFSGLQFPNYSSELNVNALELDDSALYLCASSEGHFYNEQFFGPGTRLTVL.